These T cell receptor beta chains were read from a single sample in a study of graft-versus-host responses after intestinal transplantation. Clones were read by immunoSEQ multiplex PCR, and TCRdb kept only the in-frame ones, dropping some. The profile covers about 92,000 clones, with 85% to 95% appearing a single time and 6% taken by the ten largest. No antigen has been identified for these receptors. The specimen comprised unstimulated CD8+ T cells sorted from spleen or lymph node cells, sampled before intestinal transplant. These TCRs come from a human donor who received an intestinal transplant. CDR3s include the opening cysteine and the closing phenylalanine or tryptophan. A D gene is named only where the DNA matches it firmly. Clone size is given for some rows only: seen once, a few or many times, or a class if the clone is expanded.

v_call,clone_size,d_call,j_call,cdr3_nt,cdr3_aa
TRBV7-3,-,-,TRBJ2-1,TGTGCCAGCAGCTTAACAGGGGACGATGAGCAGTTCTTC,CASSLTGDDEQFF
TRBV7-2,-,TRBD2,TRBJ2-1,TGTGCCAGCAGCTTAGGGGTAGCGGGGTACAATGAGCAGTTCTTC,CASSLGVAGYNEQFF
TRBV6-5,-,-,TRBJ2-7,TGTGCCAGCAGTTACTATAGTGGGTTGGGGACCGACGAGCAGTACTTC,CASSYYSGLGTDEQYF
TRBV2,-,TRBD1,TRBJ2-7,TGTGCCAGCAGGGAAAGGACAGGCGCCGGGTACGAGCAGTACTTC,CASRERTGAGYEQYF
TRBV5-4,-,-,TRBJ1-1,TGTGCCAGCAGCGATAGGAGGCCTACCCCTAAGATGAACACTGAAGCTTTCTTT,CASSDRRPTPKMNTEAFF
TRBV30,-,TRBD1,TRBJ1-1,TGTGCCTGGAGAGACAGGGTCTGGGCCCCCTACGCTGAAGCTTTCTTT,CAWRDRVWAPYAEAFF
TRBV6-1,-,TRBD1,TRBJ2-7,TGTGCCAGCAGGGGACAGGGTCCCGAGCAGTACTTC,CASRGQGPEQYF
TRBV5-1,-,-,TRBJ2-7,TGCGCCAGCAGCCTCCGGGACCCCCTTTGCGAGCAGTACTTC,CASSLRDPLCEQYF
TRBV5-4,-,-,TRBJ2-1,TGTGCCAGCAGCTGGGACTTCAATGAGCAGTTCTTC,CASSWDFNEQFF
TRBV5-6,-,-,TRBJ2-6,TGTGCCAGCAGCTTCTGGGGTGGTGGGGCCAACGTCCTGACTTTC,CASSFWGGGANVLTF
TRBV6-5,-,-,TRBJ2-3,TGTGCCAGCAGTTACTCAGAGACCACTGGCACAGATACGCAGTATTTT,CASSYSETTGTDTQYF
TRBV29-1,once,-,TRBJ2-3,TGCAGCGTTGAGGGGGTCCCGTTCCGTACAGATACGCAGTATTTT,CSVEGVPFRTDTQYF
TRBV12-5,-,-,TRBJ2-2,TGTGCTAGTGGTTTGACGGGACCTTCGGGGACCGGGGAGCTGTTTTTT,CASGLTGPSGTGELFF
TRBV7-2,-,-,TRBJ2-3,TGTGCCAGCAGCTTAGGACCGAACACAGATACGCAGTATTTT,CASSLGPNTDTQYF
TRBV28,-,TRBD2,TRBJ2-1,TGTGCCAGCATCGGGGGGGAGGGCCTTGAGAATGAGCAGTTCTTC,CASIGGEGLENEQFF
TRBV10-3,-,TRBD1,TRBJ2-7,TGTGCCATCTCGAATTCCGGGACAGGGGCCTACGAGCAGTACTTC,CAISNSGTGAYEQYF
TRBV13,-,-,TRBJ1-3,TGTGCCAGCAGCTTAGGCCTTTGGGCCCGCCCTGACAGTCCAAGCGGAAACACCATATATTTT,CASSLGLWARPDSPSGNTIYF
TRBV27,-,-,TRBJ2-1,TGTGCCAGCAGTTCAATTTCATCAGTCCCTTTGGATGAGCAGTTCTTC,CASSSISSVPLDEQFF
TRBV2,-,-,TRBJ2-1,TGTGCCAGCAGTGTCATGGTAGCGAACTACAATGAGCAGTTCTTC,CASSVMVANYNEQFF
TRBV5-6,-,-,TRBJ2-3,TGTGCCAGCAGCTTGGCAGACATGTGGACAGATACGCAGTATTTT,CASSLADMWTDTQYF
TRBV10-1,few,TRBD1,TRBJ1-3,TGCGCCAGCAGTGCTCCGGGACAGGGAAACACCATATATTTT,CASSAPGQGNTIYF
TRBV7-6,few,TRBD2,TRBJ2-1,TGTGCCAGCAGCTCGACTAGCGATTCCTACAATGAGCAGTTCTTC,CASSSTSDSYNEQFF
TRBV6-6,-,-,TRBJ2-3,TGTGCCAGCAGTTACGTTCTGGCCGGTGGCACAGATACGCAGTATTTT,CASSYVLAGGTDTQYF
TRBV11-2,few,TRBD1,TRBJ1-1,TGTGCCAGCAGCCCTAGGGGGACAGCTGGGATGAACACTGAAGCTTTCTTT,CASSPRGTAGMNTEAFF
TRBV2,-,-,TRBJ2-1,TGTGCCAGCAGTGGATACCGGCCAGTAGGGCAGTTCTTC,CASSGYRPVGQFF
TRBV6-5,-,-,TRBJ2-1,TGTGCCTCCGCGGGACAGACCAATGAGCAGTTCTTC,CASAGQTNEQFF
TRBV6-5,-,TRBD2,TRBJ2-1,TGTGCCAGCAGTTACGGGACTAGCGGGGTCGAGCAGTTCTTC,CASSYGTSGVEQFF
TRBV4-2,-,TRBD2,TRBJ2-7,TGTGCCAGCAGCCAACTAGCGGGAGGGCCGGCCTACGAGCAGTACTTC,CASSQLAGGPAYEQYF
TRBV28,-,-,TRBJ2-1,TGTGCCAGCAGTTTAACCGGGAGTGGTAATGAGCAGTTCTTC,CASSLTGSGNEQFF
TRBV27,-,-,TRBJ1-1,TGTGCCAGCGAGTCCGAGAACACTGAAGCTTTCTTT,CASESENTEAFF
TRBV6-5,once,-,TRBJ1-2,TGTGCCAGCAGGTTGGGGGATGGCTACACCTTC,CASRLGDGYTF
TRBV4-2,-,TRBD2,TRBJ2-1,TGTGCCAGCAGCCCCCGGACTAGCGGGAGATCGTCCTACAATGAGCAGTTCTTC,CASSPRTSGRSSYNEQFF
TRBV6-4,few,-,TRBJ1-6,TGTGCCAGCAGTGAAAAGGGTGTCTCTTCACCCCTCCACTTT,CASSEKGVSSPLHF
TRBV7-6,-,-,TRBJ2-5,TGTGCCAGCAGCTTAGGGTACGGGTTCGAAGAGACCCAGTACTTC,CASSLGYGFEETQYF
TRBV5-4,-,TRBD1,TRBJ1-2,TGTGCCAGCAGCTTGAGGCCGGGACAGGGGGCCCACTATGGCTACACCTTC,CASSLRPGQGAHYGYTF
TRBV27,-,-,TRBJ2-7,TGTGCCAGCAGTTCCCGATGGGGTCCGGGTTACGAGCAGTACTTC,CASSSRWGPGYEQYF
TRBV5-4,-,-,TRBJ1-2,TGTGCCAGCAGCTTGGACAGGGAGGACGGCTACACCTTC,CASSLDREDGYTF
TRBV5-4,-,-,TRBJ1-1,TGTGCCAGCAGCTTAAGCGGACCGAACACTGAAGCTTTCTTT,CASSLSGPNTEAFF
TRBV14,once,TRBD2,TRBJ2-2,TGTGCCAGCAGTCGACTAGCGGGAGATACCGGGGAGCTGTTTTTT,CASSRLAGDTGELFF
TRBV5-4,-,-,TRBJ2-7,TGTGCCAGCAGCTTGAAAGGGGCCCTCTCCTACGAGCAGTACTTC,CASSLKGALSYEQYF
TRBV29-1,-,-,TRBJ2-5,TGCAGCGTCCCCCGGGACGGGTTGGAGACCCAGTACTTC,CSVPRDGLETQYF
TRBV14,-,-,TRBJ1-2,TGTGCCAGCAGCCAAAGGGGCTATGGCTACACCTTC,CASSQRGYGYTF
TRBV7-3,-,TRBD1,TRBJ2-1,TGTGCCAGCAGCTTAAACCCCGGGACAGAATCCTACAATGAGCAGTTCTTC,CASSLNPGTESYNEQFF
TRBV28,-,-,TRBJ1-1,TGTGCCAGCAGTTTGCAGGGGAGTCTGACTGAAGCTTTCTTT,CASSLQGSLTEAFF
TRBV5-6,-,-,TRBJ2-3,TGTGCCAGCAGCTTGCTTCTCCCCGGCACAGATACGCAGTATTTT,CASSLLLPGTDTQYF
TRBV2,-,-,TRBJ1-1,TGTGCCAGCAGCCATACCGTGGAAGGCACTGAAGCTTTCTTT,CASSHTVEGTEAFF
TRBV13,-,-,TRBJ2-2,TGTGCCAGCAGCTTGACGGGACGCGGGGAGCTGTTTTTT,CASSLTGRGELFF
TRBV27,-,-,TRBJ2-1,TGTGCCAGCAGTTCCGGGAGTCACCACAATGAGCAGTTCTTC,CASSSGSHHNEQFF
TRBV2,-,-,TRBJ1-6,TGTGCCAGCAGTGAAAACAGGTCCGGATATTCACCCCTCCACTTT,CASSENRSGYSPLHF
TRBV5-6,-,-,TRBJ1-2,TGTGCCAGCAGCCGCTCGGGGGGCCTCGGGGGCTACACCTTC,CASSRSGGLGGYTF
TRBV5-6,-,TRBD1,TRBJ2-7,TGTGCCAGCAGCTTGGTCCGGGACAGGGACTACGAGCAGTACTTC,CASSLVRDRDYEQYF
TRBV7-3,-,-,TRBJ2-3,TGTGCCAGCAGCTTGGGGGGGCGACTTTCTAGCACAGATACGCAGTATTTT,CASSLGGRLSSTDTQYF
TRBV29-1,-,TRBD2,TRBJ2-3,TGCAGCGCCCTCGGCGGGGGGAGGACAGATACGCAGTATTTT,CSALGGGRTDTQYF
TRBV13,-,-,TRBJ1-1,TGTGCCAGCAGCTTAGGAGGGAACACTGAAGCTTTCTTT,CASSLGGNTEAFF
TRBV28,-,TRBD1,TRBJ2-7,TGTGCCAGTTTTAGGACAGGCCTCTACGAGCAGTACTTC,CASFRTGLYEQYF